What follows are 8 T cell receptor beta chains derived from one specimen sequenced in a study of blood T cell repertoires in COVID-19 (dated by TCRdb to 2020 to 2022). To prepare the library, the immunoSEQ multiplex PCR assay was applied. TCRdb provides this immuneACCESS table in a form limited to in-frame rearrangements. Some clones are lacking; in checked studies, under half of them reflect an unresolved V gene, and why the rest are absent is not known. Counted in this sample were around 300,000 clones; 88% of them appeared once. The ten biggest clones cover around 2% of the sample. Sequencing input: PBMCs or T cells enriched from blood (not recorded which). The receptors come from a woman aged 55-69 years in a cohort exposed to, infected with or recovered from COVID-19 (not recorded which).

The J gene is TRBJ2-5, the V gene TRBV29-1; 10 bases align to TRBD1. V lost 2 bases to trimming and J lost 6 bases; unmatched junction nucleotides: 6. The germline gives CDR1 SQVTM, CDR2 ANQGSEA. The CDR3 runs to 14 residues. CDR3 sequence (DNA): TGCAGCGTTGAACTGTGGACAGGGGGGAAGACCCAGTACTTC. Translated, it gives CSVELWTGGKTQYF.

The J gene is TRBJ1-4, the V gene TRBV24-1; 8 bases align to TRBD1. The CDR3 loop spans 15 amino acids. Germline assignment: CDR1 KGHDR and CDR2 SFDVKD. The trim removed 4 bases at V and 7 bases at J, leaving 7 bases unmatched. For the CDR3, the DNA is TGTGCCACCAGTGACCCAGGGGGCGCGGGTGAAAAACTGTTTTTT. This codes for CATSDPGGAGEKLFF.

The chain employs TRBV15 and TRBJ2-5; TRBD2 aligns across 9 bases. V lost 0 bases, J lost 5 bases, and 1 base stayed unmatched. The germline V gene encodes CDR1 LNHNV and CDR2 YYDKDF (reference sequence). The CDR3 spans 14 residues. In DNA form, the CDR3 reads TGTGCCACCAGCAGAGACGCGGGGGGGGAGACCCAGTACTTC. It translates to CATSRDAGGETQYF.

The chain has TRBV28 and TRBJ1-2; 11 nucleotides match TRBD1. Germline V gene sequence: CDR1 MDHEN, CDR2 SYDVKM. CDR3 length: 14 amino acids. V dropped 6 bases and J dropped 7; count of bases not matched to a gene: 7. In nucleotides, the CDR3 is TGTGCCAGCAGGCCTCGGGGACAGGGGGGTGGCTACACCTTC. Translated, it gives CASRPRGQGGGYTF.

The chain uses TRBV18 and TRBJ2-7, with D unclear. The germline V gene encodes CDR1 KGHSH and CDR2 LQKENI. There are 14 residues in the CDR3. Trimming left V 3 bases short and J 0 bases short, with 9 bases between. The CDR3 spells CASSPRAFSYEQYF. For the CDR3, the DNA is TGTGCCAGCTCACCTAGAGCTTTCTCCTACGAGCAGTACTTC.

The chain recombines TRBV19 with TRBJ2-5; 14 nucleotides agree with TRBD2. V lost 4 bases, J lost 5 bases, and 9 bases stayed unmatched. Germline loops: CDR1 LNHDA, CDR2 SQIVND (reference sequence). The CDR3 length is 17 residues. The CDR3 region has the DNA TGTGCCAGTAGTAACCTGGGACTAGCGGGAGTTGGGGAGACCCAGTACTTC. Protein product: CASSNLGLAGVGETQYF.

The chain combines TRBV14 with TRBJ1-3; the D is unclear. Germline CDR1 reads SGHDN; CDR2 reads FVKESK. Trimming removed 11 bases at V and 0 bases at J, with 11 bases between. The CDR3 sequence is 13 residues long. The CDR3: CACRPSSGNTIYF. CDR3 bases: TGTGCCTGCCGTCCGAGCTCTGGAAACACCATATATTTT.

The chain links TRBV4-2 to TRBJ2-1, with 10 bases matching TRBD1. There are 12 residues in the CDR3. V gave up 2 bases and J gave up 14 bases; unmatched junction bases: 3. CDR1 LGHNA and CDR2 YNFKEQ come from the germline V gene. The CDR3 nucleotides read TGTGCCAGCAGCCAAAGGACAGGGGGGGAGTTCTTC. As protein: CASSQRTGGEFF.